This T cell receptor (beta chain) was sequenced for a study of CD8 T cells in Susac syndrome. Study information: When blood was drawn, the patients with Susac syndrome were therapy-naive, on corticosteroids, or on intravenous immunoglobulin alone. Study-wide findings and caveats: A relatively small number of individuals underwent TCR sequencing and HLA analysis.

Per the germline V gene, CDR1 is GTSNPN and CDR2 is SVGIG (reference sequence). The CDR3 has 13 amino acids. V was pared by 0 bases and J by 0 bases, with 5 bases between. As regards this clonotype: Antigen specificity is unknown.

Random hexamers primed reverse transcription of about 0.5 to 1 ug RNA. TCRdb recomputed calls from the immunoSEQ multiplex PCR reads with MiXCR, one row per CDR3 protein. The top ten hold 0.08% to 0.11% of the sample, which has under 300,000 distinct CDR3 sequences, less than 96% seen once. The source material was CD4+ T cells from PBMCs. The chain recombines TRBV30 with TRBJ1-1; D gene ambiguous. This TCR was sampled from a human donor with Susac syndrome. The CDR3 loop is CAWSVTLNTEAFF. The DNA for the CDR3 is TGTGCCTGGAGTGTAACTCTGAACACTGAAGCTTTCTTT.